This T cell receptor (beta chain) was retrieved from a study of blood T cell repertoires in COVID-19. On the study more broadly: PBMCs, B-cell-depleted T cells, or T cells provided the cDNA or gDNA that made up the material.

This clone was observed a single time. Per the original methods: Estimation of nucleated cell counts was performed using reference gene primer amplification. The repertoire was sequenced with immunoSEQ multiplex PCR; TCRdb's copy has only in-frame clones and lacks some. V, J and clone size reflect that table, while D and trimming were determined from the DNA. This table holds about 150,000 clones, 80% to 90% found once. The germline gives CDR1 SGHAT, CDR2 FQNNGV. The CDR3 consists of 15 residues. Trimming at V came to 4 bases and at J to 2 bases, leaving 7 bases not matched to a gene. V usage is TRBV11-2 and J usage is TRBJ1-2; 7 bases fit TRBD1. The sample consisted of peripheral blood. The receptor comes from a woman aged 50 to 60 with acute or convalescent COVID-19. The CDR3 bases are TGTGCCAGCAGCTCAAATGAGGGACAGAACTATGGCTACACCTTC. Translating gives CASSSNEGQNYGYTF. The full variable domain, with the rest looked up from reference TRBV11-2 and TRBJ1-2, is EAGVAQSPRYKIIEKRQSVAFWCNPISGHATLYWYQQILGQGPKLLIQFQNNGVVDDSQLPKDRFSAERLKGVDSTLKIQPAKLEDSAVYLCASSSNEGQNYGYTFGSGTRLTVV.